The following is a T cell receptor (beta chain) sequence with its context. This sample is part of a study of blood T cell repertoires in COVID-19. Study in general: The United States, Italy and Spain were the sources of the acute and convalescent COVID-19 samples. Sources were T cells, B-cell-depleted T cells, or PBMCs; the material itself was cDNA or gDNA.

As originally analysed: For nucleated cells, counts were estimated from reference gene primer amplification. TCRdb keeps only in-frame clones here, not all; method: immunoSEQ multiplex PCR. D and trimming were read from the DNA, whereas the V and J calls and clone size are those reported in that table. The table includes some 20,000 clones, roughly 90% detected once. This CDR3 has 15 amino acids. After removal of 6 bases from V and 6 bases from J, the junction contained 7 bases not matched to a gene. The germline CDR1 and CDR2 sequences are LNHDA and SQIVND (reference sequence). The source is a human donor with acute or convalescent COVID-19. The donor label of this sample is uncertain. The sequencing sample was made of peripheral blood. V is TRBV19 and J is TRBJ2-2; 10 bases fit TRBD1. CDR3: CASRKPGQGSGELFF. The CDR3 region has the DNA TGTGCCAGTAGAAAACCGGGACAGGGGTCCGGGGAGCTGTTTTTT.